Following are 23 T cell receptor beta chains from one sample sequenced in a study of blood T cell repertoires in COVID-19. Produced via immunoSEQ multiplex PCR; TCRdb's table is partial and in-frame only. The sample has about 240,000 clones; about 86% are singletons. Sequencing input: peripheral blood. The receptors stem from a woman at least 80 years old with acute or convalescent COVID-19.

Of note for this clone: The sample has other DNA sequences that encode this CDR3 too. This chain links TRBV3-1 (or the pseudogene TRBV3-2) with TRBJ1-5; a possible D gene is TRBD1 (5 bases). Germline CDR1 is LGHDT and CDR2 is YNNKEL (reference sequence). There are 13 residues in the CDR3. Between the trimmed V and J ends, which lost 5 bases and 5 bases, there was a span of 10 bases. CDR3 amino acids: CASSSGGDQPQHF. The CDR3 DNA reads as TGTGCCAGCAGCTCCGGGGGAGATCAGCCCCAGCATTTT.

In this sample, this clone turned up a few times. V gene TRBV6-5 combines with J gene TRBJ2-7, with 7 bases matching TRBD1. Germline-derived CDR1 and CDR2 are MNHEY and SVGAGI. V dropped 2 bases and J dropped 4; count of bases not matched to a gene: 5. The CDR3 spans 14 residues. Written as DNA, the CDR3 is TGTGCCAGCAGTTACAACAGGGGTGGATACGAGCAGTACTTC. This codes for CASSYNRGGYEQYF.

This chain uses TRBV19 with TRBJ1-1; the match to TRBD1 covers 8 bases. V was clipped by 7 bases and J by 0 bases; unmatched bases: 4. Germline values: CDR1 LNHDA, CDR2 SQIVND (reference sequence). The CDR3 spans 14 residues. CDR3 residues: CASTHRGMNTEAFF. In DNA, the CDR3 is TGTGCCAGTACCCACAGGGGGATGAACACTGAAGCTTTCTTT. Full variable domain (remainder filled in from reference TRBV19 and TRBJ1-1): DGGITQSPKYLFRKEGQNVTLSCEQNLNHDAMYWYRQDPGQGLRLIYYSQIVNDFQKGDIAEGYSVSREKKESFPLTVTSAQKNPTAFYLCASTHRGMNTEAFFGQGTRLTVV.

CDR3 sequence reads: CAISDLAGGYNEQFF. In nucleotides, the CDR3 is TGTGCCATCAGTGACCTAGCGGGGGGTTACAATGAGCAGTTCTTC. The chain recombines TRBV10-3 with TRBJ2-1, with TRBD2 matching 11 bases. The V gene's germline CDR1 is ENHRY and CDR2 SYGVKD. The V gene end was trimmed by 3 bases and the J gene end by 4 bases; junction bases not matched to a gene: 2. The CDR3 runs to 15 residues.

V is TRBV25-1 and J is TRBJ1-2; perhaps TRBD1 as D (5 bases). CDR3 length equals 13 residues. V dropped 4 bases and J dropped 3 bases, with 9 bases sitting between them. From germline, CDR1 is MGHDK and CDR2 SYGVNS. CDR3 in amino acids: CASSADSYYGYTF. The CDR3 coding sequence is TGTGCCAGCAGTGCCGACAGTTACTATGGCTACACCTTC.

This clone was counted a few times. The J gene is TRBJ1-2, the V gene TRBV6-1, with TRBD1 identical over 7 bases. The CDR3 totals 16 residues. Germline CDR1 MNHNS, CDR2 SASEGT. The J segment lost 8 bases and the V segment lost 1 base, leaving 13 bases of the junction unmatched. The CDR3 DNA follows: TGTGCCAGCAGTGAAGGAGGGGCTGACAGGGTCGGGGGCTACACCTTC. It codes for CASSEGGADRVGGYTF.

The chain is built from TRBV5-1 and TRBJ2-3, with a weak D call TRBD1 (6 bases). CDR1 SGHRS and CDR2 YFSETQ come from the germline V gene. The length of the CDR3 is 15 residues. V was cut by 0 bases and J by 2 bases, with 10 bases left in between. For the CDR3, the DNA is TGCGCCAGCAGCTTGGGGGGGCCGGACACAGATACGCAGTATTTT. It specifies CASSLGGPDTDTQYF.

This rearrangement joins TRBV5-4 to TRBJ2-2; D gene uncertain. The V and J ends lost 2 bases and 5 bases respectively, with 7 bases between them. The CDR3 loop spans 13 amino acids. Germline V gene sequence: CDR1 SGHNT, CDR2 YYREEE (reference sequence). For the CDR3, the DNA is TGTGCCAGCAGCTTTGTGGAGACCGGGGAGCTGTTTTTT. Amino acids: CASSFVETGELFF.

This clone was seen only once. The V and J genes are TRBV5-1 and TRBJ2-2, with D possibly TRBD2 on 7 matching bases. The CDR3 covers 18 residues. The germline V and J ends were trimmed by 4 bases and 0 bases, with 19 bases remaining between them. Germline V gene lookup returns CDR1 SGHRS and CDR2 YFSETQ. CDR3 region: CASSGTLGGQSNTGELFF. CDR3 bases: TGCGCCAGCAGCGGGACCTTGGGGGGGCAATCGAACACCGGGGAGCTGTTTTTT.

CDR3 protein: CASSIRGVGGNQPQHF. CDR3 DNA sequence: TGTGCCAGTAGTATCAGGGGAGTAGGTGGCAATCAGCCCCAGCATTTT. The genes are TRBV19 and TRBJ1-5; possible D gene TRBD1, 6 bases. In germline, CDR1 is LNHDA, CDR2 SQIVND (reference sequence). Trimming removed 3 bases at V and 2 bases at J, with 14 bases between. The CDR3 is made up of 16 amino acids.

This chain links TRBV5-1 with TRBJ2-7, with 8 bases identical to TRBD1. V shed 4 bases, J shed 3 bases, and the junction held 12 bases outside the gene matches. The V gene's germline CDR1 is SGHRS and CDR2 YFSETQ. CDR3 length: 16 amino acids. Here the CDR3 DNA reads TGCGCCAGCAGCCCCTCCACCCGGACAGGGATCTACGAGCAGTACTTC. Its translation: CASSPSTRTGIYEQYF.

The chain links TRBV18 to TRBJ1-3; 7 bases map to TRBD1. The CDR3 runs to 20 residues. Germline CDR1 reads KGHSH; CDR2 reads LQKENI. The V and J ends lost 4 bases and 2 bases, in that order; junction bases with no gene match: 20. This CDR3 is CASSLSGQVFLRGTGNTIYF. As DNA, the CDR3 is TGTGCCAGCTCACTTAGCGGACAGGTCTTTTTACGAGGAACTGGAAACACCATATATTTT. Supplemented by reference TRBV18 and TRBJ1-3, the full variable domain reads NAGVMQNPRHLVRRRGQEARLRCSPMKGHSHVYWYRQLPEEGLKFMVYLQKENIIDESGMPKERFSAEFPKEGPSILRIQQVVRGDSAAYFCASSLSGQVFLRGTGNTIYFGEGSWLTVV.

The rearrangement uses TRBV27 and TRBJ2-5, with 9 bases lining up with TRBD2. With 5 bases clipped from V and 5 bases from J, the junction kept 18 bases outside the gene matches. Germline V lookup: CDR1 MNHEY, CDR2 SMNVEV (reference sequence). There are 18 residues in the CDR3. The CDR3 sequence: CASSPRGSGGARVETQYF. CDR3 in DNA: TGTGCCAGCAGTCCCCGGGGTAGCGGGGGCGCCAGGGTGGAGACCCAGTACTTC.

The chain combines TRBV27 with TRBJ1-1; D remains unclear. The V end lost 1 base, the J end lost 1 base, and 7 bases lay between the germline ends. This CDR3 contains 14 residues. CDR1 and CDR2 from the germline V gene are MNHEY and SMNVEV (reference sequence). The CDR3 DNA sequence: TGTGCCAGCAGTTTATGGGCCTCGAACACTGAAGCTTTCTTT. Its translation: CASSLWASNTEAFF.

About this clone: In the same sample, other DNA sequences code for this CDR3. The chain carries TRBV2 and TRBJ1-1; 9 positions match TRBD1. This CDR3 comprises 14 residues. J was trimmed by 0 bases and V by 6 bases; bases with no gene match: 2. Germline V CDR1 and CDR2: SNHLY, FYNNEI. CDR3 nucleotides: TGTGCCAGCAGAGACAGGGGGGTGAACACTGAAGCTTTCTTT. Protein: CASRDRGVNTEAFF.

The genes are TRBV6-5 and TRBJ2-5, with 8 bases lining up with TRBD1. Losses at the gene ends were 6 bases for V and 5 bases for J; bases not matched to a gene: 8. The CDR3 runs to 14 residues. The germline V gene has CDR1 MNHEY and CDR2 SVGAGI. CDR3 amino acids: CASSENRQGETQYF. The DNA for the CDR3 is TGTGCCAGCAGCGAGAACCGACAGGGGGAGACCCAGTACTTC.

V and J are TRBV7-8 and TRBJ2-1; 13 nucleotides agree with TRBD2. The length of the CDR3 is 15 residues. J lost 9 bases, V lost 3 bases, and 5 bases had no gene match. Germline V gene data show CDR1 as SGHVS and CDR2 as FQNEAQ. Written as DNA, the CDR3 is TGTGCCAGCAGCTTGGGACTAGCGGGGACCGCTGAGCAGTTCTTC. Amino acid sequence: CASSLGLAGTAEQFF.

The chain couples TRBV5-4 to TRBJ2-5; D is unclear. CDR3 length: 14 residues. Germline assignment: CDR1 SGHNT and CDR2 YYREEE (reference sequence). V dropped 0 bases and J dropped 5 bases, with 11 bases sitting between them. The CDR3 loop reads CASSLAINGETQYF. CDR3 coding DNA: TGTGCCAGCAGCTTGGCAATCAACGGGGAGACCCAGTACTTC. The full variable domain, in which reference TRBV5-4 and TRBJ2-5 provide the parts outside the CDR3, is ETGVTQSPTHLIKTRGQQVTLRCSSQSGHNTVSWYQQALGQGPQFIFQYYREEENGRGNFPPRFSGLQFPNYSSELNVNALELDDSALYLCASSLAINGETQYFGPGTRLLVL.

This clone was detected a few times. The chain couples TRBV6-5 to TRBJ2-7; 8 bases align to TRBD1. CDR1 and CDR2 (germline): MNHEY, SVGAGI. J gave up 3 bases and V 4 bases, and 8 bases lay outside the gene matches. The CDR3 has 15 amino acids. The CDR3 loop reads CASSSSGTGRYEQYF. Here the CDR3 DNA reads TGTGCCAGCAGTTCCTCCGGGACAGGCCGCTACGAGCAGTACTTC.

This clone has only one observation. This rearrangement joins TRBV5-8 to TRBJ2-1; the match to TRBD2 covers 13 bases. V gave up 4 bases and J gave up 9 bases; unmatched junction bases: 10. The CDR3 totals 16 residues. Looked up from germline, CDR1 is SGHTS and CDR2 is YDEGEE. CDR3 nucleotides: TGTGCCAGCAGCCCCGGTGGACTAGCGGGGGCTTCTGAGCAGTTCTTC. Residues: CASSPGGLAGASEQFF. Full variable domain (rest looked up from reference TRBV5-8 and TRBJ2-1): EAGVTQSPTHLIKTRGQQATLRCSPISGHTSVYWYQQALGLGLQFLLWYDEGEERNRGNFPPRFSGRQFPNYSSELNVNALELEDSALYLCASSPGGLAGASEQFFGPGTRLTVL.

The chain is built from TRBV5-1 and TRBJ2-7; TRBD2 matches 10 bases. Germline lookup yields CDR1 SGHRS and CDR2 YFSETQ. The CDR3 is 15 residues long. The J segment lost 2 bases and the V segment lost 4 bases, leaving 6 bases of the junction unmatched. CDR3 sequence (DNA): TGCGCCAGCAGCATTAGCGGGGGGCCCGCCTACGAGCAGTACTTC. Translating gives CASSISGGPAYEQYF.

This chain joins TRBV3-1 (or the pseudogene TRBV3-2) and TRBJ2-3, with D uncertain. Per the germline V gene, CDR1 is LGHDT and CDR2 is YNNKEL (reference sequence). The V end lost 4 bases, the J end lost 0 bases, and 11 bases lay between the germline ends. This CDR3 is 15 amino acids long. As DNA, the CDR3 is TGTGCCAGCAGCCCGGTAGCCCCTAGCACAGATACGCAGTATTTT. Translation: CASSPVAPSTDTQYF.

The chain combines TRBV11-2 with TRBJ2-3; 8 bases line up with TRBD1. J gave up 4 bases and V 1 base, and 7 bases lay outside the gene matches. Germline assignment: CDR1 SGHAT and CDR2 FQNNGV. This CDR3 contains 16 residues. The CDR3 nucleotides read TGTGCCAGCAGCTTAGGACAGGGGTTGGGGGCAGATACGCAGTATTTT. This sequence encodes CASSLGQGLGADTQYF.